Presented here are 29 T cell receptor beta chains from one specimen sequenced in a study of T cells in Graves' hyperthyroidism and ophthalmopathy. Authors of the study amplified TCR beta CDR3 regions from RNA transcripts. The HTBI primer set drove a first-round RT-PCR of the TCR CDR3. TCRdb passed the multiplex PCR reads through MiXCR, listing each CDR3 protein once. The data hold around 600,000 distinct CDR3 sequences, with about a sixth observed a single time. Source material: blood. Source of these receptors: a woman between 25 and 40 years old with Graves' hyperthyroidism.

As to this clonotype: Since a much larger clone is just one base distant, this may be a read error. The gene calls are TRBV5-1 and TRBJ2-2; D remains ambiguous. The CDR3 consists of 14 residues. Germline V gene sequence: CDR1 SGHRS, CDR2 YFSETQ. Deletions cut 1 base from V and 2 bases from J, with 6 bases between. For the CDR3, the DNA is TGCGCCAGCAGCTTGATCTTTAACACCGGGGAGCTGTTTTTT. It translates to CASSLIFNTGELFF.

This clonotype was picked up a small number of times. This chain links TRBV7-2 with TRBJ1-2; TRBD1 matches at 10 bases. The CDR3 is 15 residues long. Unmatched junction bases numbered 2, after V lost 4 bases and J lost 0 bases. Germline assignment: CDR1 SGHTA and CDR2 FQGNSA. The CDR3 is CASSSGQGANYGYTF. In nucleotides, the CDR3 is TGTGCCAGCAGCTCAGGACAGGGGGCTAACTATGGCTACACCTTC.

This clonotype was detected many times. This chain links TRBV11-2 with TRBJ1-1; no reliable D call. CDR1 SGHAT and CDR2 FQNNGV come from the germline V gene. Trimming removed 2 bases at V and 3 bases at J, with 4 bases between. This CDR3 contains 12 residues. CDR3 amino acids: CASSLSDTEAFF. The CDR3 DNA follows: TGTGCCAGCAGCTTAAGCGACACTGAAGCTTTCTTT.

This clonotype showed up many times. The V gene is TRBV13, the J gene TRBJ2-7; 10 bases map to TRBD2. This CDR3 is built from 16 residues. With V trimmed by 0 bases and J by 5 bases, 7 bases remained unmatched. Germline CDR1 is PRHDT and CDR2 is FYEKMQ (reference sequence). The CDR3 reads CASSLGRSGRADEQYF. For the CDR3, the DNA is TGTGCCAGCAGCTTAGGCCGGAGCGGGAGGGCCGACGAGCAGTACTTC.

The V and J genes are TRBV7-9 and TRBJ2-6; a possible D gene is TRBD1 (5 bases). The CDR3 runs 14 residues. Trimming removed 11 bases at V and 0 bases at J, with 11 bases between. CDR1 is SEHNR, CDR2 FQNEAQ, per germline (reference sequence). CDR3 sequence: CAQPGFSGANVLTF. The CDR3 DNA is TGTGCCCAACCAGGGTTCTCTGGGGCCAACGTCCTGACTTTC.

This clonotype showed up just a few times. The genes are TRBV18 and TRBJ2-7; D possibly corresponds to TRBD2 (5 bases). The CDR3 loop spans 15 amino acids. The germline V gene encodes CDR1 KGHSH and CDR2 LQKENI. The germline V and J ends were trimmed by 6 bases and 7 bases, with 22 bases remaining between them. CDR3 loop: CASSPSTSEVEEQYF. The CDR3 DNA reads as TGTGCCAGCTCGCCCTCAACTTCGGAGGTGGAGGAGCAGTACTTC. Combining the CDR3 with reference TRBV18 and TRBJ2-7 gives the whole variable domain NAGVMQNPRHLVRRRGQEARLRCSPMKGHSHVYWYRQLPEEGLKFMVYLQKENIIDESGMPKERFSAEFPKEGPSILRIQQVVRGDSAAYFCASSPSTSEVEEQYFGPGTRLTVT.

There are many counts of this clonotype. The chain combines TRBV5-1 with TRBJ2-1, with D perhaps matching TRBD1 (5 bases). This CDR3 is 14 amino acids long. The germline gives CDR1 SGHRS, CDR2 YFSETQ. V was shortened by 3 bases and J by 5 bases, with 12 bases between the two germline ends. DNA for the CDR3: TGCGCCAGCAGCTCCCCAGGGCGCAACAATGAGCAGTTCTTC. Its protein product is CASSSPGRNNEQFF.

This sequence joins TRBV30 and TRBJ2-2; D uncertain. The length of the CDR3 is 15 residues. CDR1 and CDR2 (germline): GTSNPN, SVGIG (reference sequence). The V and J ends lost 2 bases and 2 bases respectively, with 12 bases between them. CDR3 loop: CAWSTGQPNTGELFF. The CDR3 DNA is TGTGCCTGGAGTACGGGCCAGCCAAACACCGGGGAGCTGTTTTTT. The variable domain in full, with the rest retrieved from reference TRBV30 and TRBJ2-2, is SQTIHQWPATLVQPVGSPLSLECTVEGTSNPNLYWYRQAAGRGLQLLFYSVGIGQISSEVPQNLSASRPQDRQFILSSKKLLLSDSGFYLCAWSTGQPNTGELFFGEGSRLTVL.

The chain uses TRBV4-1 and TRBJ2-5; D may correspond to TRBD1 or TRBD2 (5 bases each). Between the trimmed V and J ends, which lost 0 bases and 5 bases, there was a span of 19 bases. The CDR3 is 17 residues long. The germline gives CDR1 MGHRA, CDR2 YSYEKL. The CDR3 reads CASSQDGGRVFWETQYF. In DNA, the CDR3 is TGCGCCAGCAGCCAAGATGGAGGCAGGGTATTTTGGGAGACCCAGTACTTC.

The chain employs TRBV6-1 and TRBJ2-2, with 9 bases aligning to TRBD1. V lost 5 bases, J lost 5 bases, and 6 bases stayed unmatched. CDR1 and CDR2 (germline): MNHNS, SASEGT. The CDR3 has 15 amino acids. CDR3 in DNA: TGTGCCAGCAGTAACCGCGGACAGGGGACCGGGGAGCTGTTTTTT. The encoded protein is CASSNRGQGTGELFF.

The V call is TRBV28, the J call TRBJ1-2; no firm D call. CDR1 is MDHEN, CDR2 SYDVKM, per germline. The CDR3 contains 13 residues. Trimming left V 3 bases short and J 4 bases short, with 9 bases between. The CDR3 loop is CASSFSQAYGYTF. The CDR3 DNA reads TGTGCCAGCAGTTTTAGTCAGGCCTATGGCTACACCTTC.

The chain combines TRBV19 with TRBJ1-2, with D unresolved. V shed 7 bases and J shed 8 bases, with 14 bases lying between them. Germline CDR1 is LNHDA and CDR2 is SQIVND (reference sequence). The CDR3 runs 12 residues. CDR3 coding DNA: TGTGCCAGTAATCAGAATCTGGGCGGCTACACCTTC. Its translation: CASNQNLGGYTF.

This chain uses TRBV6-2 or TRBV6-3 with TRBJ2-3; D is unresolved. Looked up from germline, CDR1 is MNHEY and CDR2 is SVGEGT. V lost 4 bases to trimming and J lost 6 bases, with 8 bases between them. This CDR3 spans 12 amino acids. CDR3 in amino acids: CASSSGVDTQYF. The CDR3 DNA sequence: TGTGCCAGCAGTTCTGGGGTGGATACGCAGTATTTT.

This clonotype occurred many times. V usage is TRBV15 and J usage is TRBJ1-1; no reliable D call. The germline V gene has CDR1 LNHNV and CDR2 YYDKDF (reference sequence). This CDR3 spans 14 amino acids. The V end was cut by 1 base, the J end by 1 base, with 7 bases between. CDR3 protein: CATSRVRSNTEAFF. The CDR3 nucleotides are TGTGCCACCAGCAGAGTTCGGTCGAACACTGAAGCTTTCTTT.

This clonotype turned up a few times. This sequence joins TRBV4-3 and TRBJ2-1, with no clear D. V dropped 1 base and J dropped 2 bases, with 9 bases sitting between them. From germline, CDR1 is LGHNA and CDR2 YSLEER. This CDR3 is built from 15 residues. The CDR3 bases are TGCGCCAGCAGCCAAGGCCCCAGGACCTACAATGAGCAGTTCTTC. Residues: CASSQGPRTYNEQFF.

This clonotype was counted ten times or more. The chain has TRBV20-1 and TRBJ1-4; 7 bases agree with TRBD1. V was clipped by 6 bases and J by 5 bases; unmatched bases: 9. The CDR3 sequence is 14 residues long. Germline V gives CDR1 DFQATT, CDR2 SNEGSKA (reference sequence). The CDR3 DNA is TGCAGTGCCCCAAGGACAGGTTTGAATGAAAAACTGTTTTTT. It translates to CSAPRTGLNEKLFF.

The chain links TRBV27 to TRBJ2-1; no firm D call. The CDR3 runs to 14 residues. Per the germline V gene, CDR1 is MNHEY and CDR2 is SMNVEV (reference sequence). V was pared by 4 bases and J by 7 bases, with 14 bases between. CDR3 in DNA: TGTGCCAGCAGTTCTATAGAGACTTTTAATGAGCAGTTCTTC. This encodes CASSSIETFNEQFF.

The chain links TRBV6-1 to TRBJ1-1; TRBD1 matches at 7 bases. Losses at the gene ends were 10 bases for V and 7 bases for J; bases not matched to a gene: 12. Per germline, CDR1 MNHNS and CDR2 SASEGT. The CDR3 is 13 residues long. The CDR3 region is CATAGTALFEAFF. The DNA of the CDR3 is TGTGCCACCGCCGGGACAGCGCTTTTTGAAGCTTTCTTT.

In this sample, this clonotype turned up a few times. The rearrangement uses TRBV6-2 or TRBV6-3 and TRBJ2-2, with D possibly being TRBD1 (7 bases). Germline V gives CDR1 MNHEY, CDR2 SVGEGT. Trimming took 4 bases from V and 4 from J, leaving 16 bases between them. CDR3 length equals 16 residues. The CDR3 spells CASSFQGGFSTGELFF. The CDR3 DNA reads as TGTGCCAGCAGTTTCCAGGGGGGATTCAGCACCGGGGAGCTGTTTTTT.

The CDR3 reads CASSLRTGAEAFF. CDR3 sequence (DNA): TGTGCCAGCAGCCTCAGGACAGGGGCTGAAGCTTTCTTT. The chain uses TRBV5-4 and TRBJ1-1, with 9 bases fitting TRBD1. The germline V gene has CDR1 SGHNT and CDR2 YYREEE (reference sequence). V was pared by 4 bases and J by 6 bases, with 4 bases of the junction left unmatched. The length of the CDR3 is 13 residues.

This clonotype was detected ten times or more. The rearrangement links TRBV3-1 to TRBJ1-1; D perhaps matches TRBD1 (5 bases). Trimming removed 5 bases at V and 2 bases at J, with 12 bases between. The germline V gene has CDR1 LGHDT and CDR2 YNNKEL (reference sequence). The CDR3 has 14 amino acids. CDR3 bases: TGTGCCAGCAGCGCTCGGGGCCACAACACTGAAGCTTTCTTT. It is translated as CASSARGHNTEAFF.

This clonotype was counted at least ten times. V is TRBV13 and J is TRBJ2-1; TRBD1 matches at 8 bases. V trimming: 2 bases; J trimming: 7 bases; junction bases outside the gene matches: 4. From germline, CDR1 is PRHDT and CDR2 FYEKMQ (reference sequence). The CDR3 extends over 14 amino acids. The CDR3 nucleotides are TGTGCCAGCAGCTTAACGGACAGGGTGAATGAGCAGTTCTTC. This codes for CASSLTDRVNEQFF.

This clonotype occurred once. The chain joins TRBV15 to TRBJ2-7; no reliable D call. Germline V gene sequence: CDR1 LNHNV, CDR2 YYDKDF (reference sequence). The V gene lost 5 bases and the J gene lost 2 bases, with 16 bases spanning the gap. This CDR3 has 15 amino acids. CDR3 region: CATSPRSQVTYEQYF. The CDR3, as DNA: TGTGCCACCAGCCCTAGGAGTCAGGTTACCTACGAGCAGTACTTC.

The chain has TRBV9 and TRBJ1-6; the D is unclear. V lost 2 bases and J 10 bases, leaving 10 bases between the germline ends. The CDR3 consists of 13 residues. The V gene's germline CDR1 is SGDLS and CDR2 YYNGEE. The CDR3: CASSVEVSSPLHF. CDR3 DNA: TGTGCCAGCAGCGTCGAGGTATCGTCACCCCTCCACTTT.

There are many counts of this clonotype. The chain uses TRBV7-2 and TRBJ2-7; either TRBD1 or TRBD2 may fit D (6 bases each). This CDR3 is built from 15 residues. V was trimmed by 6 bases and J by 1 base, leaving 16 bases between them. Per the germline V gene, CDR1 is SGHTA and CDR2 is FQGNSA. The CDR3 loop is CASSWGAAQSYEQYF. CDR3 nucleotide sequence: TGTGCCAGCAGTTGGGGGGCCGCACAGTCCTACGAGCAGTACTTC.

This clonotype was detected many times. CDR3 nucleotides: TGCAGCGTTGGACTACAGGGGCACGAAGCTTTCTTT. This gives the protein CSVGLQGHEAFF. V usage is TRBV29-1 and J usage is TRBJ1-1, with 7 bases aligning to TRBD1. CDR1 SQVTM and CDR2 ANQGSEA come from the germline V gene. Trimming cost V 4 bases and J 8 bases; bases outside gene matches: 7. The CDR3 consists of 12 residues.

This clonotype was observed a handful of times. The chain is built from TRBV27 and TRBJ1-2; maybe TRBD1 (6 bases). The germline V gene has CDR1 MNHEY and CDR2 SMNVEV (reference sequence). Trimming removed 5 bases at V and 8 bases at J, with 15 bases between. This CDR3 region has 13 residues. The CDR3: CASSPQTGLGYTF. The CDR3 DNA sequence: TGTGCCAGCAGTCCCCAAACAGGGTTGGGCTACACCTTC.

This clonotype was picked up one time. CDR3 region: CSARDLGRAGNEQFF. In DNA form, the CDR3 reads TGCAGTGCTAGAGATCTCGGGAGGGCGGGGAATGAGCAGTTCTTC. The V call is TRBV20-1, the J call TRBJ2-1; 8 bases align to TRBD2. CDR1 is DFQATT, CDR2 SNEGSKA, per germline (reference sequence). CDR3 size: 15 residues. The J segment lost 7 bases and the V segment lost 0 bases, leaving 8 bases of the junction unmatched.

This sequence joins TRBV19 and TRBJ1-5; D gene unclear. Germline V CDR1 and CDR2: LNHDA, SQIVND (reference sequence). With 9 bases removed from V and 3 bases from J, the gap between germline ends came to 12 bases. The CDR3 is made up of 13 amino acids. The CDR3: CASHGRINQPQHF. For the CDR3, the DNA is TGTGCCAGCCACGGACGGATCAATCAGCCCCAGCATTTT.